This T cell receptor (beta chain) came from a study of regulatory T cells in long-lasting Graves disease. Findings and caveats of the study: Accuracy may have been reduced by the small sample size.

The sample's time point: newly diagnosed GD, antithyroid drugs for less than 3 months. PBMCs provided the RNA from which the TCR library was made. Researchers made TCR beta libraries by using iRepertoire HTBI primers and running Arm-PCR on CDR3 regions. TCRdb reprocessed the multiplex PCR reads with MiXCR, giving one entry per CDR3 protein. Of fewer than 550,000 distinct CDR3 sequences listed, over 15% are singletons. With respect to this clonotype: Its matching antigen is unknown.

These sequences were also reported in another study, on T cells in Graves' hyperthyroidism and ophthalmopathy. According to that study: The model foresaw ophthalmopathy a median roughly 6.3 months prior to onset.

This sample comprised peripheral blood mononuclear cells (PBMCs), obtained at new diagnosis, from a patient treated with antithyroid drugs. This clonotype was obtained from a woman under 30 with Graves disease.

The CDR3 DNA reads TGTGCCAGCAGCTCAGGAGGTTTCAGCCAAGAGACCCAGTACTTC. It yields the protein CASSSGGFSQETQYF. The chain joins TRBV7-9 to TRBJ2-5; tentatively, D is TRBD2 (5 bases). The V end lost 4 bases, the J end lost 1 base, and 13 bases lay between the germline ends. The CDR3 runs to 15 residues. Germline CDR1 SEHNR, CDR2 FQNEAQ (reference sequence).